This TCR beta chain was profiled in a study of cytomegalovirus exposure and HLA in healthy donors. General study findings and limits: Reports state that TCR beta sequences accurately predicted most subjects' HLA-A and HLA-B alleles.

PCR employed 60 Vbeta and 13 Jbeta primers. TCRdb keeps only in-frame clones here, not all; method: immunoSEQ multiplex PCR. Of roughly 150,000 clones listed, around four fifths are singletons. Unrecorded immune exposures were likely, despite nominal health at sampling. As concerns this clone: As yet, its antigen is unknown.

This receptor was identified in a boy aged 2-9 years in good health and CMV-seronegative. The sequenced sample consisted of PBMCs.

CDR3 protein: CASSPGTVNTEAFF. In nucleotides, the CDR3 is TGTGCCAGCAGCCCCGGGACAGTTAACACTGAAGCTTTCTTT. V gene TRBV5-4 combines with J gene TRBJ1-1; 7 bases line up with TRBD1. The CDR3 consists of 14 residues. Germline assignment: CDR1 SGHNT and CDR2 YYREEE (reference sequence). With 4 bases clipped from V and 2 bases from J, the junction kept 5 bases outside the gene matches.